Listed below are T cell receptor beta chains from one sample, sequenced in a study of cytomegalovirus exposure and HLA in healthy donors. Sequenced by immunoSEQ multiplex PCR; TCRdb stores in-frame clones only, minus some. The top ten clones hold 1.4% to 1.5% of a sample with about 98,000 clones, approximately 78% of them seen once. Sequenced: PBMCs. These receptors were taken from a man aged 40-50 years in good health and CMV-seronegative. Both conserved end residues are part of each CDR3. A D gene is named only where the DNA matches it firmly. The size field is filled for only some rows; it gives once, few, many or a size class.

CDR3aa	CDR3nt	j_gene	d_gene	abundance	v_gene
CASSVIYRGNFSYEQYF	TGTGCCAGCAGCGTAATTTACAGGGGGAACTTCTCCTACGAGCAGTACTTC	TRBJ2-7	TRBD1	NA	TRBV7-9
CASNPGQGPYEQYF	TGTGCCAGCAATCCGGGACAGGGCCCCTACGAGCAGTACTTC	TRBJ2-7	TRBD1	NA	TRBV2
CASSQGQVSGSPLHF	TGCGCCAGCAGCCAAGGGCAGGTCTCAGGTTCACCCCTCCACTTT	TRBJ1-6	NA	NA	TRBV4-1
CASSDRGQGNEKLFF	TGTGCCAGCAGTGATCGGGGACAGGGAAATGAAAAACTGTTTTTT	TRBJ1-4	TRBD1	NA	TRBV6-1
CASSLVLGQPQYLYTF	TGTGCCAGCAGCTTAGTGTTGGGACAGCCGCAGTATCTCTACACCTTC	TRBJ1-2	TRBD1	once	TRBV7-2
CASSGGDRGSGSYTF	TGTGCCAGCAGTGGTGGGGACAGGGGCAGTGGAAGCTACACCTTC	TRBJ1-2	TRBD1	NA	TRBV6-1
CASSATGSGTEAFF	TGCGCCAGCAGCGCGACAGGGTCGGGCACTGAAGCTTTCTTT	TRBJ1-1	TRBD1	NA	TRBV5-1
CASSPLGVNYGYTF	TGTGCCAGTAGTCCCCTAGGAGTTAACTATGGCTACACCTTC	TRBJ1-2	NA	few	TRBV19
CASSPRTGWTEAFF	TGCGCCAGCAGCCCACGGACAGGTTGGACTGAAGCTTTCTTT	TRBJ1-1	TRBD1	NA	TRBV5-1
CASSAGYEQYF	TGTGCCAGCAGTGCCGGTTACGAGCAGTACTTC	TRBJ2-7	NA	NA	TRBV6-1
CASSSRQGGEKLFF	TGTGCCAGCAGCTCTCGACAGGGAGGAGAAAAACTGTTTTTT	TRBJ1-4	TRBD1	once	TRBV4-2
CASSLIPPGSGGLDEQFF	TGTGCCAGCAGCTTAATCCCGCCGGGGAGCGGGGGTCTCGATGAGCAGTTCTTC	TRBJ2-1	TRBD2	few	TRBV7-3
CASSPGTSGGRGTDTQYF	TGCGCCAGCAGCCCTGGGACTAGCGGGGGGCGAGGCACAGATACGCAGTATTTT	TRBJ2-3	TRBD2	NA	TRBV5-1
CASSRLAGRQIQETQYF	TGTGCCAGTAGTAGGCTAGCGGGCCGACAGATCCAAGAGACCCAGTACTTC	TRBJ2-5	TRBD2	NA	TRBV19
CASSWRDSQETQYF	TGTGCCAGCAGCTGGCGGGACAGCCAAGAGACCCAGTACTTC	TRBJ2-5	NA	NA	TRBV7-7
CASSLEGQGVNTGELFF	TGTGCCAGCAGCTTAGAGGGACAGGGCGTGAACACCGGGGAGCTGTTTTTT	TRBJ2-2	TRBD1	once	TRBV7-8
CASSFGLAKSTDTQYF	TGCGCCAGCAGCTTCGGACTAGCAAAAAGCACAGATACGCAGTATTTT	TRBJ2-3	TRBD2	NA	TRBV5-1
CASSTSGGGETQYF	TGCGCCAGCAGCACCAGCGGGGGAGGGGAGACCCAGTACTTC	TRBJ2-5	TRBD2	NA	TRBV4-1
CASSLSGTYGYTF	TGTGCCAGCAGTTTGTCGGGAACCTATGGCTACACCTTC	TRBJ1-2	NA	NA	TRBV27
CASSESTLLTGNRPQHF	TGTGCCAGCAGTGAATCAACCCTTCTGACAGGCAATCGGCCCCAGCATTTT	TRBJ1-5	NA	NA	TRBV6-1
CAWSNPGQIDQPQHF	TGTGCCTGGAGTAACCCGGGACAGATAGATCAGCCCCAGCATTTT	TRBJ1-5	TRBD1	once	TRBV30
CASSPPSEADTQYF	TGTGCCAGCTCACCACCATCCGAGGCAGATACGCAGTATTTT	TRBJ2-3	NA	NA	TRBV18
CASSLGQQETQYF	TGTGCCAGCAGTTTGGGACAGCAAGAGACCCAGTACTTC	TRBJ2-5	TRBD1	NA	TRBV6-5
CASSPGTGIPYEQYF	TGCGCCAGCAGTCCCGGGACAGGGATCCCCTACGAGCAGTACTTC	TRBJ2-7	TRBD1	NA	TRBV5-1
CASSNHPLENGYTF	TGTGCCAGCAGCAACCACCCGTTAGAGAATGGCTACACCTTC	TRBJ1-2	NA	once	TRBV21-1
CASRLTGPNTGELFF	TGCGCCAGCAGGTTGACAGGGCCGAACACCGGGGAGCTGTTTTTT	TRBJ2-2	TRBD1	NA	TRBV5-1
CATIQGAPNTGELFF	TGTGCCACCATTCAGGGGGCCCCGAACACCGGGGAGCTGTTTTTT	TRBJ2-2	TRBD1	NA	TRBV18
CASSLGPQGTYEQYF	TGTGCCAGCAGTTTGGGCCCCCAGGGAACCTACGAGCAGTACTTC	TRBJ2-7	NA	NA	TRBV27
CSVGRDRSNEQFF	TGCAGCGTTGGACGGGACAGGTCAAATGAGCAGTTCTTC	TRBJ2-1	TRBD1	NA	TRBV29-1
CASSLGQGPNEQYF	TGTGCCAGCTCACTGGGACAGGGGCCTAACGAGCAGTACTTC	TRBJ2-7	TRBD1	few	TRBV18
CASSKVPGSYEQYF	TGTGCCAGCAGCAAAGTCCCAGGCTCCTACGAGCAGTACTTC	TRBJ2-7	NA	NA	TRBV21-1
CASRRTVNTEAFF	TGTGCCAGCAGACGGACAGTGAACACTGAAGCTTTCTTT	TRBJ1-1	NA	few	TRBV6-5
CASSIQGNNSPLHF	TGTGCCAGCAGCATCCAGGGGAATAATTCACCCCTCCACTTT	TRBJ1-6	NA	NA	TRBV6-5
CASSSPTVGTYEQFF	TGTGCCAGCAGCTCTCCTACAGTAGGTACTTATGAGCAGTTCTTC	TRBJ2-1	NA	NA	TRBV7-2